These 4 T cell receptor beta chains were sequenced from one sample in a study of shared T cell receptors in the human thymus (dated by TCRdb to the early 2020s). Libraries came from the immunoSEQ multiplex PCR assay. TCRdb mirrors the immuneACCESS table, restricted to in-frame sequences. Some clones are absent from its copies; in checked studies, under half trace to an unresolved V gene, and the reason for the others is unknown. The sample data list roughly 500,000 clones, and around 78% of these were observed just once. 0.01% to 0.015% of the sample comes from the top ten. The same sample was also used in a study of human thymus T cells.

The sample taken for sequencing was thymocytes. The receptor set was obtained from a boy younger than two with a congenital heart defect. Donor details come from another sample of the same person, matched by shared clones.

This rearrangement joins TRBV7-2 to TRBJ1-3; 9 nucleotides match TRBD1. In germline, CDR1 is SGHTA, CDR2 FQGNSA. This CDR3 region has 18 residues. V shed 4 bases, J shed 2 bases, and the junction held 12 bases outside the gene matches. The CDR3 nucleotides read TGTGCCAGCAGCTCCTGCCCCCCACAGGGGGCTGCTGGAAACACCATATATTTT. This gives the protein CASSSCPPQGAAGNTIYF. Using reference TRBV7-2 and TRBJ1-3 for the parts outside the CDR3, the full variable domain is GAGVSQSPSNKVTEKGKDVELRCDPISGHTALYWYRQSLGQGLEFLIYFQGNSAPDKSGLPSDRFSAERTGGSVSTLTIQRTQQEDSAVYLCASSSCPPQGAAGNTIYFGEGSWLTVV.

V usage is TRBV30 and J usage is TRBJ2-2; D gene unclear. Germline V gene sequence: CDR1 GTSNPN, CDR2 SVGIG (reference sequence). This CDR3 contains 15 residues. Trimming cost V 3 bases and J 0 bases, with 11 bases left between them. The chain's CDR3 is CAWRGRAPNTGELFF. CDR3 coding DNA: TGTGCCTGGAGGGGCAGAGCCCCGAACACCGGGGAGCTGTTTTTT.

A few counts support this clone. The V and J genes are TRBV18 and TRBJ2-4; no clear D gene. Trimming shortened V by 6 bases and J by 3 bases, and 18 bases separated the two germline ends. CDR1 and CDR2 from the germline V gene are KGHSH and LQKENI. The CDR3 contains 16 residues. The CDR3 sequence: CASSRELSRVKNIQYF. In DNA, the CDR3 is TGTGCCAGCTCCCGAGAACTTTCCCGGGTCAAAAACATTCAGTACTTC.

This clone was seen only a few times. V gene TRBV15 combines with J gene TRBJ2-7; D is undetermined. Per the germline V gene, CDR1 is LNHNV and CDR2 is YYDKDF (reference sequence). V was clipped by 5 bases and J by 6 bases, with 20 bases between them. The CDR3 covers 15 residues. The CDR3 here is CATSPRPAIWLEQYF. CDR3 nucleotides: TGTGCCACCAGCCCCCGGCCAGCGATTTGGCTCGAGCAGTACTTC.